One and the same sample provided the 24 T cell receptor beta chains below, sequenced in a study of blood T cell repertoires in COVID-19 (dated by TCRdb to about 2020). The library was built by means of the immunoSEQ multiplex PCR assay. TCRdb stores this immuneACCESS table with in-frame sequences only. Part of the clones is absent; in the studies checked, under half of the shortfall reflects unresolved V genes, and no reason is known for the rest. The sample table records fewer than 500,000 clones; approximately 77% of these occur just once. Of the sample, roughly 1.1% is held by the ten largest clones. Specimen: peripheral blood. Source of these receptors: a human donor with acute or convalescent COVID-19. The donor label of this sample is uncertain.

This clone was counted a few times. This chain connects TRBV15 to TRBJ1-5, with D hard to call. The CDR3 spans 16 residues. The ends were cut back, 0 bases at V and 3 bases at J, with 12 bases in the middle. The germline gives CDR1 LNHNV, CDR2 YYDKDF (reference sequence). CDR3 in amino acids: CATSRDNGTDNQPQHF. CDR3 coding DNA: TGTGCCACCAGCAGAGATAACGGAACAGACAATCAGCCCCAGCATTTT.

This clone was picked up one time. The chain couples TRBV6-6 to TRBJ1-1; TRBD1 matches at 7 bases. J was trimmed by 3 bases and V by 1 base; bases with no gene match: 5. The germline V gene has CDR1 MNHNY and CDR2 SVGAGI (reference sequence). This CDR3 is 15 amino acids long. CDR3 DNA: TGTGCCAGCAGTTACTTCGACAGGGCGGACACTGAAGCTTTCTTT. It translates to CASSYFDRADTEAFF.

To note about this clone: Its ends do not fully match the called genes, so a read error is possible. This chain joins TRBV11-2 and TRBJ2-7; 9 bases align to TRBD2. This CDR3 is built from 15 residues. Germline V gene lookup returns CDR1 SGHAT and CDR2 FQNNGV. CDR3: CASSLAATAGGLWDF. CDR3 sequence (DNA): TGTGCCAGCAGCTTAGCCGCCACGGCGGGGGGGCTTTGGGACTTC.

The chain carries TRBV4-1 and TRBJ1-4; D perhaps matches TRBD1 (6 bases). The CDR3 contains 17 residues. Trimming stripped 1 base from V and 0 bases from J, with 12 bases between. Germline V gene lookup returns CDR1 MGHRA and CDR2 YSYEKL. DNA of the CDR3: TGCGCCAGCAGCCAAGCGACAGGTGCATCAACTAATGAAAAACTGTTTTTT. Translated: CASSQATGASTNEKLFF.

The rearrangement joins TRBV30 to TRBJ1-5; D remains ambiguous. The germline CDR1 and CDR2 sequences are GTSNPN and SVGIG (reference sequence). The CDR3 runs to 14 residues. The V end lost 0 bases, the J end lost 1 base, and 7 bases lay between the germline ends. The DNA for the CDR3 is TGTGCCTGGAGTGTACGACTGAGCAATCAGCCCCAGCATTTT. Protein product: CAWSVRLSNQPQHF. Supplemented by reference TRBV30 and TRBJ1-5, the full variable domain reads SQTIHQWPATLVQPVGSPLSLECTVEGTSNPNLYWYRQAAGRGLQLLFYSVGIGQISSEVPQNLSASRPQDRQFILSSKKLLLSDSGFYLCAWSVRLSNQPQHFGDGTRLSIL.

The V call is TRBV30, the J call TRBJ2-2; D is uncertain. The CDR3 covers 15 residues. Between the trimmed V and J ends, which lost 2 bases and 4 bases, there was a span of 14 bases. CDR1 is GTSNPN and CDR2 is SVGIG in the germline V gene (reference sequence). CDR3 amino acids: CAWSPPGQLTGELFF. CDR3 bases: TGTGCCTGGAGTCCCCCTGGGCAGCTCACCGGGGAGCTGTTTTTT.

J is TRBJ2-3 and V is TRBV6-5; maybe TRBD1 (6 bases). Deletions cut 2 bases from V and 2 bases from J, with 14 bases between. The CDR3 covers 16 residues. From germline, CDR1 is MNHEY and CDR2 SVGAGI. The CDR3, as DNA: TGTGCCAGCAGTTACGGTGGGGACATCATCACAGATACGCAGTATTTT. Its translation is CASSYGGDIITDTQYF.

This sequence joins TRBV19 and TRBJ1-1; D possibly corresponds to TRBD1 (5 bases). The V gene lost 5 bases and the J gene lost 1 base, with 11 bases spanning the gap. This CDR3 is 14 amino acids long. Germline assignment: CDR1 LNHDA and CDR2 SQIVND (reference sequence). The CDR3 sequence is CASSSPGGNTEAFF. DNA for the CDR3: TGTGCCAGTAGTTCGCCCGGGGGGAACACTGAAGCTTTCTTT.

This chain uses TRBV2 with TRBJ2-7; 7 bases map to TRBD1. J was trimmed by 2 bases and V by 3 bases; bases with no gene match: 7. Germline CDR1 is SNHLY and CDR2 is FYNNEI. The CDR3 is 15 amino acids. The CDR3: CASSEQGQPTYEQYF. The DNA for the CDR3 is TGTGCCAGCAGTGAGCAGGGACAGCCGACCTACGAGCAGTACTTC.

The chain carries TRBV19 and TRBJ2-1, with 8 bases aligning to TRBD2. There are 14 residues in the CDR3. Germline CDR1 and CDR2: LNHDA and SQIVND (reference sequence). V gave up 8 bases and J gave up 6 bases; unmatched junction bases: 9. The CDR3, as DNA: TGTGCCAGTGGTTATTTCAGCGGGAGCAATGAGCAGTTCTTC. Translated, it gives CASGYFSGSNEQFF.

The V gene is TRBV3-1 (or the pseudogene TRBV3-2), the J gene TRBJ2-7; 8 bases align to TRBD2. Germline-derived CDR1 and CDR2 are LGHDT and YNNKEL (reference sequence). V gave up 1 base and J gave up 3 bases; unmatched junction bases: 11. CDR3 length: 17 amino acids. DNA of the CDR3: TGTGCCAGCAGCCAAGTCTCGGGGGGGGCTGTCCTCTACGAGCAGTACTTC. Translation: CASSQVSGGAVLYEQYF.

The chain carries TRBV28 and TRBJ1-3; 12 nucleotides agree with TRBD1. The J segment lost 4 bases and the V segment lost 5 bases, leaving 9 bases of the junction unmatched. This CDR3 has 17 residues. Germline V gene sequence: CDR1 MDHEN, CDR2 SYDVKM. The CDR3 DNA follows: TGTGCCAGCAGTCCCGGGACAGGGGGCTTCTTGGGAAACACCATATATTTT. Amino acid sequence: CASSPGTGGFLGNTIYF.

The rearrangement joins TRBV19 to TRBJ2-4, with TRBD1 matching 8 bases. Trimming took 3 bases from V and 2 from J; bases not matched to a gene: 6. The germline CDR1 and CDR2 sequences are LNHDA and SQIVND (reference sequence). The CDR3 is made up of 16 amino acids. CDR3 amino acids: CASSIAGQGTKNIQYF. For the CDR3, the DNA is TGTGCCAGTAGTATTGCTGGACAGGGAACCAAAAACATTCAGTACTTC.

CDR3: CASSLGLATYNEQFF. The CDR3 DNA is TGTGCCAGCAGCCTCGGACTGGCCACCTACAATGAGCAGTTCTTC. The chain uses TRBV13 and TRBJ2-1, with D perhaps matching TRBD2 (5 bases). CDR3 size: 15 residues. V gave up 5 bases and J gave up 2 bases, with 13 bases separating them. CDR1 is PRHDT and CDR2 is FYEKMQ in the germline V gene (reference sequence).

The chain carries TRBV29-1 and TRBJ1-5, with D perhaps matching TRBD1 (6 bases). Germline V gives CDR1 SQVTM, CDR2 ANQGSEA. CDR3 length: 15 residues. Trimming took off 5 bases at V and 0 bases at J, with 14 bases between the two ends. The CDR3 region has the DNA TGCAGCGTTAGGGAAGGGGGTTATAGCAATCAGCCCCAGCATTTT. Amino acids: CSVREGGYSNQPQHF.

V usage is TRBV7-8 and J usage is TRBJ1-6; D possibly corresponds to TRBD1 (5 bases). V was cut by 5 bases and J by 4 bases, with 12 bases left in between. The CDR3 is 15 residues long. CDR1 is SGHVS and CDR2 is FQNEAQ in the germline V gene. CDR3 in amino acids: CASSPNRPYNSPLHF. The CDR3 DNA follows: TGTGCCAGCAGCCCGAACAGGCCATATAATTCACCCCTCCACTTT.

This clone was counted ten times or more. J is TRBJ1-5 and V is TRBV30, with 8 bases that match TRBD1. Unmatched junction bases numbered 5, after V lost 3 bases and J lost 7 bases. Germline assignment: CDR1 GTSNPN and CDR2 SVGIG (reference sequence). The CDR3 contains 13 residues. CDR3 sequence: CAWSLTGVQPQHF. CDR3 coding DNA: TGTGCCTGGAGCTTGACAGGGGTACAGCCCCAGCATTTT.

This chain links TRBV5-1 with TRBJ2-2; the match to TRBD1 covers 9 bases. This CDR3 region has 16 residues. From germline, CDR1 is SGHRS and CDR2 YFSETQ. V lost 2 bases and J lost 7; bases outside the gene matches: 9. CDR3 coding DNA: TGCGCCAGCAGCTTCCCGGGACAGGGTGTCGGCGGGGAGCTGTTTTTT. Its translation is CASSFPGQGVGGELFF.

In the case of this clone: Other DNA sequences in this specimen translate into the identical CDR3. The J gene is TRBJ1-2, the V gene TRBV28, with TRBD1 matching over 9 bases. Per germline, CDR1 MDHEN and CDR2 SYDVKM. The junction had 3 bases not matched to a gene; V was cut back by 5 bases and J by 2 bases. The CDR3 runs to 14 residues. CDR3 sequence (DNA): TGTGCCAGCAGTCTCGGACAGGGGAACTATGGCTACACCTTC. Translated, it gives CASSLGQGNYGYTF.

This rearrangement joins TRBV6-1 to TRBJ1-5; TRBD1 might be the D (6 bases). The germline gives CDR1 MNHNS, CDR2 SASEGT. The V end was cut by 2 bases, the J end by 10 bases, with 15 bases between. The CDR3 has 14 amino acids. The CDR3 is CASSERGGGQPQHF. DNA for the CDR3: TGTGCCAGCAGTGAAAGGGGGGGTGGACAACCCCAGCATTTT.

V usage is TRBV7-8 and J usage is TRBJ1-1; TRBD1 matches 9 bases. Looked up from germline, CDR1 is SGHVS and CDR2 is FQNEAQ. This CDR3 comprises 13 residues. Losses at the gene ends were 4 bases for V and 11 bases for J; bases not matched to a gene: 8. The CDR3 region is CASSSSGQGTAFF. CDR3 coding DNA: TGTGCCAGCAGCTCGTCTGGACAGGGGACGGCTTTCTTT.

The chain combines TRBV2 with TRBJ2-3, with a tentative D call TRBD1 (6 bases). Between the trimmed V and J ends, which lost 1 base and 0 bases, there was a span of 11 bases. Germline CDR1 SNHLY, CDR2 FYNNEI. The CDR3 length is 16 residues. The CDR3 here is CASSEVGRGSTDTQYF. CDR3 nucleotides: TGTGCCAGCAGTGAAGTAGGCAGGGGTAGCACAGATACGCAGTATTTT.

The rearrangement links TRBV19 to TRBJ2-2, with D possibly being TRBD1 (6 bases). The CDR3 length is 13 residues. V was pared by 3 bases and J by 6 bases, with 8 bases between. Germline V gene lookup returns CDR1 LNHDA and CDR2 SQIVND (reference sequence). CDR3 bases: TGTGCCAGTAGTATGGGGGCGGCCGGGGAGCTGTTTTTT. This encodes CASSMGAAGELFF. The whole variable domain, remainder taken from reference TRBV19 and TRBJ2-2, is DGGITQSPKYLFRKEGQNVTLSCEQNLNHDAMYWYRQDPGQGLRLIYYSQIVNDFQKGDIAEGYSVSREKKESFPLTVTSAQKNPTAFYLCASSMGAAGELFFGEGSRLTVL.

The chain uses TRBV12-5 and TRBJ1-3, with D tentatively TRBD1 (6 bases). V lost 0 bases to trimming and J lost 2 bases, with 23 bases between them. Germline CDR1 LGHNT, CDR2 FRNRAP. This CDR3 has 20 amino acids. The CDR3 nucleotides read TGTGCTAGTGGTTTGGTAGGGGGACCTGGAATGTGGCAGACTGGAAACACCATATATTTT. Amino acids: CASGLVGGPGMWQTGNTIYF.